The clone carrying this T cell receptor beta chain occurred many times. The antigen is not known. The time point was: newly diagnosed GD, antithyroid drugs for less than 3 months. PBMC-derived RNA was used for the TCR library. Clinicians diagnosed Graves' disease using American Thyroid Association guidelines. These data come from a study of regulatory T cells in long-lasting Graves disease. Germline-derived CDR1 and CDR2 are LGHDT and YNNKEL (reference sequence). V lost 9 bases to trimming and J lost 7 bases; unmatched junction nucleotides: 7. The CDR3 totals 14 residues. Regarding the study as a whole: Less diverse TCR repertoires were seen in persistent Graves' patients than in newly diagnosed ones. More public clonotypes were shared by persistent patients (2,741) than by new patients (about 1,000).

CDR3-region Arm-PCR and iRepertoire HTBI primers produced the TCR beta libraries. One entry per CDR3 protein results from TCRdb running MiXCR on the multiplex PCR reads. Of hundreds of thousands of distinct CDR3 sequences in the sample, around 15% were seen once. The chain is built from TRBV3-1 and TRBJ1-6, with 9 bases that match TRBD1. Sequencing used peripheral blood mononuclear cells (PBMCs), obtained at new diagnosis, from a patient treated with antithyroid drugs. The clonotype originates from a female donor with Graves disease. The CDR3 DNA reads TGTGCCAGTACACAGGGGGCTGGGAATTCACCCCTCCACTTT. This codes for CASTQGAGNSPLHF.